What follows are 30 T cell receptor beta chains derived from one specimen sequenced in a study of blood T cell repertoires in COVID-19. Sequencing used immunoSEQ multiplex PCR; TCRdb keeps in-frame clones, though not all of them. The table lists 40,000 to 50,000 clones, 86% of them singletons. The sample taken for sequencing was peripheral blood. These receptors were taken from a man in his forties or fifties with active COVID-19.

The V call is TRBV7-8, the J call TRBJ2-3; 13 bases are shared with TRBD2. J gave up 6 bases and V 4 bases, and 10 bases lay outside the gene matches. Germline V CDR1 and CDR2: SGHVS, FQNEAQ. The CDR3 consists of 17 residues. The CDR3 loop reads CASSSLTSGRPEDTQYF. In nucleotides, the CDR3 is TGTGCCAGCAGCTCCCTGACTAGCGGGAGGCCCGAGGATACGCAGTATTTT.

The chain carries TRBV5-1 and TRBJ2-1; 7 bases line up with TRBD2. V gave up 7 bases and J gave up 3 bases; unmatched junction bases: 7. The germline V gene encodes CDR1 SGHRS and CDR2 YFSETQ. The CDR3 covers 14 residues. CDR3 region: CASRFRDYYNEQFF. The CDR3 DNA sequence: TGCGCCAGCCGATTCCGGGACTACTACAATGAGCAGTTCTTC.

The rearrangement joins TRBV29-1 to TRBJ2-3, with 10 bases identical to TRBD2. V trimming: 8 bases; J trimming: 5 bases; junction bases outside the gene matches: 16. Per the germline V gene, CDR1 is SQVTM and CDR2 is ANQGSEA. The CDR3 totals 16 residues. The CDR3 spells CSTGQTGTSVLDTQYF. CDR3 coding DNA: TGCAGCACGGGGCAGACCGGGACTAGCGTCTTAGATACGCAGTATTTT.

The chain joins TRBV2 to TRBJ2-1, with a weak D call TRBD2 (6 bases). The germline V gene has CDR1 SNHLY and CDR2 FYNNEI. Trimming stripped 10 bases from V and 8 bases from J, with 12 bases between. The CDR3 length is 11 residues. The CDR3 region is CAINRDYEQFF. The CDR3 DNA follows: TGTGCCATCAACCGGGACTATGAGCAGTTCTTC.

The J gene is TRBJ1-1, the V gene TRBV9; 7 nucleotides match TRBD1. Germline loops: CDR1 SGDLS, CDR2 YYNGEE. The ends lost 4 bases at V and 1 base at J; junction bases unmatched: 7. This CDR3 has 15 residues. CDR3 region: CASSPWDSQNTEAFF. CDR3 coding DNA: TGTGCCAGCAGCCCCTGGGACAGCCAGAACACTGAAGCTTTCTTT. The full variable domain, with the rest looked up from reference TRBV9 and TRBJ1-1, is DSGVTQTPKHLITATGQRVTLRCSPRSGDLSVYWYQQSLDQGLQFLIQYYNGEERAKGNILERFSAQQFPDLHSELNLSSLELGDSALYFCASSPWDSQNTEAFFGQGTRLTVV.

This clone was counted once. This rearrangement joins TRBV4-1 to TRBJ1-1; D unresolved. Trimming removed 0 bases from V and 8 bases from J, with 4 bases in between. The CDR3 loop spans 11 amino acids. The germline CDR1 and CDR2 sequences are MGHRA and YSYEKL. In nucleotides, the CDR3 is TGCGCCAGCAGCCAAGACGGGGAAGCTTTCTTT. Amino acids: CASSQDGEAFF.

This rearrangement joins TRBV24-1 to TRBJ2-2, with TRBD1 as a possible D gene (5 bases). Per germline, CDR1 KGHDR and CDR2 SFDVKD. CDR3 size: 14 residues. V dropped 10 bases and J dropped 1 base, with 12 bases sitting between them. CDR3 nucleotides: TGTGCCACACCCGGAAGGGGGAACACCGGGGAGCTGTTTTTT. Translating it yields CATPGRGNTGELFF.

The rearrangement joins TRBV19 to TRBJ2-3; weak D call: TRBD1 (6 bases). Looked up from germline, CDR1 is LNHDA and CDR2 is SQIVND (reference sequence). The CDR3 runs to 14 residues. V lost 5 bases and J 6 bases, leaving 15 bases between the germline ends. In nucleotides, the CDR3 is TGTGCCAGTAGTGCAAGGGACAATAGGGATACGCAGTATTTT. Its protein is CASSARDNRDTQYF.

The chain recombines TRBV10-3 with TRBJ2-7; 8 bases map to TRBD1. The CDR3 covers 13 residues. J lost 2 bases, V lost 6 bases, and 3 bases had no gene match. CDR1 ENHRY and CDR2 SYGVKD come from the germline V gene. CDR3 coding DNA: TGTGCCATCAGGGACAGGGCGGCCTACGAGCAGTACTTC. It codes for CAIRDRAAYEQYF.

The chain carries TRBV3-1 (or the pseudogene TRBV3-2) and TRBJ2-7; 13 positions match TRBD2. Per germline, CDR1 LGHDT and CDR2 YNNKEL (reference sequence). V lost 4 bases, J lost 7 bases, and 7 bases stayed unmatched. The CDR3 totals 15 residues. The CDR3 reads CASSLGTSGMGEQYF. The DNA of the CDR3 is TGTGCCAGCAGCCTCGGGACTAGCGGGATGGGAGAGCAGTACTTC.

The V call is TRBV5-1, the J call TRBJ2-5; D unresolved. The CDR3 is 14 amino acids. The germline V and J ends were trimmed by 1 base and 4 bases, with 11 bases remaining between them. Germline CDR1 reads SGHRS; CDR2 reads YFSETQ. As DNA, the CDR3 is TGCGCCAGCAGCTTGAGTTCGGGTGGAGAGACCCAGTACTTC. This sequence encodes CASSLSSGGETQYF.

CDR3 residues: CATSSSRVARQPQHF. The CDR3 nucleotides are TGTGCCACCAGCAGTTCCAGGGTGGCCCGTCAGCCCCAGCATTTT. This chain uses TRBV15 with TRBJ1-5; perhaps TRBD1 as D (5 bases). Trimming stripped 3 bases from V and 6 bases from J, with 15 bases between. CDR3 length equals 15 residues. Looked up from germline, CDR1 is LNHNV and CDR2 is YYDKDF (reference sequence).

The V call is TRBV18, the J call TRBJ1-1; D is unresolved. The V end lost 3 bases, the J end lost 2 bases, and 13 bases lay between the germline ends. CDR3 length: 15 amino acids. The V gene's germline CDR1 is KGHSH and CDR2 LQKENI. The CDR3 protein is CASSPPRDTNTEAFF. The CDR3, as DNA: TGTGCCAGCTCACCGCCCCGGGATACAAACACTGAAGCTTTCTTT.

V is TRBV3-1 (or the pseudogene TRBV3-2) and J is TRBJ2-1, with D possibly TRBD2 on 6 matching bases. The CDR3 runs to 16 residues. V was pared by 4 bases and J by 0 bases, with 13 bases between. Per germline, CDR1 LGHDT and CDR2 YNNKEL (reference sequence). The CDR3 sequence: CASSPAGSSSYNEQFF. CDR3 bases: TGTGCCAGCAGCCCAGCGGGCTCCAGCTCCTACAATGAGCAGTTCTTC.

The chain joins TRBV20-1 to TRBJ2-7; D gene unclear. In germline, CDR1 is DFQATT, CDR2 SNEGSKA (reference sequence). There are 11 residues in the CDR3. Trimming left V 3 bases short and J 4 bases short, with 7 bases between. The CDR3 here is CSASYLYEQYF. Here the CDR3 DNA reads TGCAGTGCTAGCTATTTGTACGAGCAGTACTTC.

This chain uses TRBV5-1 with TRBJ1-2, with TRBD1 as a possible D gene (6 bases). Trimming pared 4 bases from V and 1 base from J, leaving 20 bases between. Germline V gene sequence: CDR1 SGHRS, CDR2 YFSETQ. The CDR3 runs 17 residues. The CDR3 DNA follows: TGCGCCAGCAGCATCGACAGGCAGACCTACCTTAACTATGGCTACACCTTC. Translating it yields CASSIDRQTYLNYGYTF.

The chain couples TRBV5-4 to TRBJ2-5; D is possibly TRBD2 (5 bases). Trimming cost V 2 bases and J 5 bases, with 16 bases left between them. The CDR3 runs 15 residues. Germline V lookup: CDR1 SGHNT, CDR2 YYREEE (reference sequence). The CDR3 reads CASSFSPGLGETQYF. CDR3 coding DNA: TGTGCCAGCAGCTTTTCTCCGGGATTGGGGGAGACCCAGTACTTC.

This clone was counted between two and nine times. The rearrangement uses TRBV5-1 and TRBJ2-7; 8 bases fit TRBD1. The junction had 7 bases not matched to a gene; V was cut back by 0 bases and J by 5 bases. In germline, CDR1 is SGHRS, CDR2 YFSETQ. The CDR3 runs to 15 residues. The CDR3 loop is CASSLARTGRDEQYF. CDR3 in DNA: TGCGCCAGCAGCTTGGCCCGGACAGGGCGAGACGAGCAGTACTTC.

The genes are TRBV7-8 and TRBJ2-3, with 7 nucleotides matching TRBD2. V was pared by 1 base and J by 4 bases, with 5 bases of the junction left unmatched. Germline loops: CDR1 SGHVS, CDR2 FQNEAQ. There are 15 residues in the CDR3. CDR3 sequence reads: CASSLDGGSPDTQYF. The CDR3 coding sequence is TGTGCCAGCAGCTTAGATGGCGGGAGCCCAGATACGCAGTATTTT.

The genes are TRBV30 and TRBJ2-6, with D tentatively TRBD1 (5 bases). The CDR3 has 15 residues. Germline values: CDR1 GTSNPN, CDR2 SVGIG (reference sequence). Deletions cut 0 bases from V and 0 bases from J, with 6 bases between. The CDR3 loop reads CAWSVRGSGANVLTF. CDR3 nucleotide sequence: TGTGCCTGGAGTGTAAGGGGCTCTGGGGCCAACGTCCTGACTTTC.

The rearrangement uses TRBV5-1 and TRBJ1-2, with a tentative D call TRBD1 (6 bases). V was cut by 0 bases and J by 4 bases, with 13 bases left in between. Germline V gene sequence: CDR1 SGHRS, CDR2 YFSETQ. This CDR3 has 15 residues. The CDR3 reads CASSLVGGLGYGYTF. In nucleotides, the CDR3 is TGCGCCAGCAGCTTGGTTGGGGGCCTTGGCTATGGCTACACCTTC.

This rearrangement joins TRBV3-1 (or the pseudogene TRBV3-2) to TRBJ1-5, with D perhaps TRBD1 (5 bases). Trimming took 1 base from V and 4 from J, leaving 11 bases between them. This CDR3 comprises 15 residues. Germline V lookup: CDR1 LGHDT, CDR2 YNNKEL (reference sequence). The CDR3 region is CASSQGAGLNQPQHF. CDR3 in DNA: TGTGCCAGCAGCCAAGGGGCAGGGTTGAATCAGCCCCAGCATTTT.

CDR3: CASSLRDRVYGYTF. The DNA for the CDR3 is TGTGCCAGCAGCTTAAGGGACAGAGTCTATGGCTACACCTTC. The rearrangement joins TRBV5-4 to TRBJ1-2, with 7 nucleotides matching TRBD1. The CDR3 contains 14 residues. Germline trimming cut 2 bases from V and 4 bases from J; bases unmatched to any gene: 5. Germline CDR1 is SGHNT and CDR2 is YYREEE (reference sequence).

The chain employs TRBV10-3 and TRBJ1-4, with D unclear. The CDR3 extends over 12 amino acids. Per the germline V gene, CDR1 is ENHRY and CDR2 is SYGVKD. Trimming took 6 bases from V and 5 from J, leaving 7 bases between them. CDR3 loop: CAIRDLNEKLFF. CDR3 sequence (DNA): TGTGCCATCAGGGACTTAAATGAAAAACTGTTTTTT.

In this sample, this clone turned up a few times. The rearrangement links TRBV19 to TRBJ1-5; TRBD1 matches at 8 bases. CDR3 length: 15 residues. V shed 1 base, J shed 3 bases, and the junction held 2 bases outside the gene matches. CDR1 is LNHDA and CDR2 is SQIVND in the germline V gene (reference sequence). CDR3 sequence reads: CASSIVQGANQPQHF. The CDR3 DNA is TGTGCCAGTAGTATAGTGCAGGGGGCCAATCAGCCCCAGCATTTT.

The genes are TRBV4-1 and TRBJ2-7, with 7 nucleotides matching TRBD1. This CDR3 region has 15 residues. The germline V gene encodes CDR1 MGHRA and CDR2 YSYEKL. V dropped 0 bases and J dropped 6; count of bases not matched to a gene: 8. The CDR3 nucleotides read TGCGCCAGCAGCCAAGAAATAGGGGGCCTCCTCGAGCAGTACTTC. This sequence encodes CASSQEIGGLLEQYF.

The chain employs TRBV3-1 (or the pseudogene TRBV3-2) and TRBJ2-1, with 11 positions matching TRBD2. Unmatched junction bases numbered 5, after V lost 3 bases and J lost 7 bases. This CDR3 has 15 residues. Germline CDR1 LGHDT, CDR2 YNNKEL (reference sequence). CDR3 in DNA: TGTGCCAGCAGCCAGGCCGGGACTAGCGGTAATGAGCAGTTCTTC. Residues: CASSQAGTSGNEQFF.

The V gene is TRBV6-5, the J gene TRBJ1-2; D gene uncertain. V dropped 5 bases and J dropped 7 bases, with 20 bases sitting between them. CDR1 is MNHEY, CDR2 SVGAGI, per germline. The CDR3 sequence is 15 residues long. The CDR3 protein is CASSPQLSLWSGYTF. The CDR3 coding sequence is TGTGCCAGCAGTCCCCAACTCAGCCTGTGGAGTGGCTACACCTTC.

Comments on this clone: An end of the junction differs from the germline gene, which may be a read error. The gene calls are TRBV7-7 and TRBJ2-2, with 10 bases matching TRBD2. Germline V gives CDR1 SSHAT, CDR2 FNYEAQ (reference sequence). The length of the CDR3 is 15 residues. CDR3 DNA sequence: TGTGCTAGCAGTGAAGGACTAGCGGACACCGGGGAGCTGTTTTTT. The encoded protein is CASSEGLADTGELFF.

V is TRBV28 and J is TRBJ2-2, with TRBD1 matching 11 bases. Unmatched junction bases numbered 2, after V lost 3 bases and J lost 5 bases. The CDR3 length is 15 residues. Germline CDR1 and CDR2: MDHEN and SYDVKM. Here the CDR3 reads CASSLDRGLTGELFF. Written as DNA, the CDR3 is TGTGCCAGCAGTTTGGACAGGGGGCTTACCGGGGAGCTGTTTTTT.